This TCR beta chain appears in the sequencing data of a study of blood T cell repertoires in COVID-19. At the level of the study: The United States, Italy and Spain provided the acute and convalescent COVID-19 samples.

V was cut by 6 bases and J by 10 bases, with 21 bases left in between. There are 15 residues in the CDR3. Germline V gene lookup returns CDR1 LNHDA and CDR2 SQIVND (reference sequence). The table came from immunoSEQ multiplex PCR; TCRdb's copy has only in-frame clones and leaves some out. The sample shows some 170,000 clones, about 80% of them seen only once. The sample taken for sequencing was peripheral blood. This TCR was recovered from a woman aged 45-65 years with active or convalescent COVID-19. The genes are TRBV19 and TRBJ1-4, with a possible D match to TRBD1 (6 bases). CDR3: CASRKGQRMSGKLFF. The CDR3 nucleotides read TGTGCCAGTAGGAAAGGACAGCGAATGAGTGGAAAACTGTTTTTT.